Listed here is a single TCR beta chain. Sequenced by immunoSEQ multiplex PCR; TCRdb stores in-frame clones only, minus some. The data hold 200,000 to 250,000 clones, with 82% observed a single time. Allocation to cohorts depended on clinical history reported by the participants. V lost 4 bases, J lost 0 bases, and 13 bases lay in between. CDR1 and CDR2 (germline): GTSNPN, SVGIG (reference sequence). There are 16 residues in the CDR3. The sample belongs to a study of blood T cell repertoires in COVID-19. The sequenced sample consisted of PBMCs or T cells enriched from blood (not recorded which). This chain uses TRBV30 with TRBJ1-6, with D tentatively TRBD1 (5 bases). The source of this sequence is a woman aged 55-75 years who had recovered from COVID-19. The CDR3 loop reads CAWKEGDSSYNSPLHF. The CDR3 DNA reads TGTGCCTGGAAGGAAGGAGACAGCTCCTATAATTCACCCCTCCACTTT.